This T cell receptor beta chain was captured by sequencing in a study of CXCR3-negative and CXCR3-positive naive CD8 T cells. The study, taken as a whole, reports: A higher hydrophobicity marked the TRB CDR3s of CXCR3-positive naive cells versus CXCR3-negative naive cells.

UMI labels and 5' RACE were used to prepare the TRB cDNA libraries. Reanalyzing the 5' RACE reads, TCRdb keeps one entry per CDR3 protein, without DNA. The sample's table shows about 86,000 distinct CDR3 sequences. Concerning this clonotype itself: Its antigen remains unknown.

The CDR3 has 19 residues. Germline V gives CDR1 SQVTM, CDR2 ANQGSEA. The chain uses TRBV29-1 and TRBJ2-1; there is no DNA to check the TCRdb D call of TRBD2. Sequences were obtained from naive CXCR3+ CD8+ T cells from blood. As to subset: CD45RO-CCR7+CD27+CD95- naive CD8+ T cells expressing CXCR3 (TNR3+). This sequence originates from a human donor in good health. Some clones in this sample may be carry-over from other donors' samples. CDR3 protein: CSVADWDRSTSGSYNEQFF.